These 6 T cell receptor beta chains were all obtained from the same sample, sequenced in a study of shared clonotypes between healthy human individuals. The method was immunoSEQ multiplex PCR; TCRdb's version includes in-frame clones alone and lacks a portion of them. Here the sample spans about half a million clones, 81% being singletons. What was sequenced was PBMCs. Receptor source: a woman aged 40 to 49 in good health. Some clones in this sample may be carry-over from other donors' samples.

Comment on this clone: Just one base apart from a much larger clone, this may be a read error. V gene TRBV28 combines with J gene TRBJ1-6, with 9 bases that match TRBD1. Per germline, CDR1 MDHEN and CDR2 SYDVKM. The CDR3 is made up of 15 amino acids. The CDR3 loop is CASSLETGGNSPPHF. As DNA, the CDR3 is TGTGCCAGCAGTTTAGAGACAGGGGGAAATTCACCCCCCCACTTT.

This clone was observed once. The rearrangement uses TRBV2 and TRBJ2-7, with D unresolved. Trimming pared 6 bases from V and 2 bases from J, leaving 8 bases between. This CDR3 contains 12 residues. Germline-derived CDR1 and CDR2 are SNHLY and FYNNEI. CDR3 nucleotides: TGTGCCAGCAGATGGACGGCCTACGAGCAGTACTTC. As protein: CASRWTAYEQYF.

V and J are TRBV2 and TRBJ2-2; 7 nucleotides agree with TRBD2. V trimming: 4 bases; J trimming: 5 bases; junction bases outside the gene matches: 7. The CDR3 is 15 residues long. Germline V gene sequence: CDR1 SNHLY, CDR2 FYNNEI. The DNA for the CDR3 is TGTGCCAGCAGTGTGGGCGGGAGAGGGACCGGGGAGCTGTTTTTT. As protein: CASSVGGRGTGELFF.

J is TRBJ2-5 and V is TRBV11-2; no reliable D call. The V end was cut by 1 base, the J end by 4 bases, with 7 bases between. Per germline, CDR1 SGHAT and CDR2 FQNNGV. The CDR3 is made up of 13 amino acids. In nucleotides, the CDR3 is TGTGCCAGCAGCTTAGGGGTTGGAGAGACCCAGTACTTC. Translated, it gives CASSLGVGETQYF.

As for this clone: This CDR3 is also generated by other DNA sequences in the sample. The chain uses TRBV5-1 and TRBJ2-5; D may be TRBD1 (5 bases). V lost 2 bases to trimming and J lost 5 bases, with 10 bases between them. Germline V CDR1 and CDR2: SGHRS, YFSETQ. This CDR3 is built from 13 residues. CDR3 DNA: TGCGCCAGCAGCTTAGGGGTCGCGGAGACCCAGTACTTC. Its protein product is CASSLGVAETQYF.

V and J are TRBV27 and TRBJ2-2; 7 nucleotides line up with TRBD2. Germline values: CDR1 MNHEY, CDR2 SMNVEV (reference sequence). V shed 5 bases and J 5 bases; nucleotides not matched to a gene: 5. The CDR3 has 14 residues. In DNA form, the CDR3 reads TGTGCCAGCAGTCCGGCCGGGGGGACCGGGGAGCTGTTTTTT. It yields the protein CASSPAGGTGELFF.